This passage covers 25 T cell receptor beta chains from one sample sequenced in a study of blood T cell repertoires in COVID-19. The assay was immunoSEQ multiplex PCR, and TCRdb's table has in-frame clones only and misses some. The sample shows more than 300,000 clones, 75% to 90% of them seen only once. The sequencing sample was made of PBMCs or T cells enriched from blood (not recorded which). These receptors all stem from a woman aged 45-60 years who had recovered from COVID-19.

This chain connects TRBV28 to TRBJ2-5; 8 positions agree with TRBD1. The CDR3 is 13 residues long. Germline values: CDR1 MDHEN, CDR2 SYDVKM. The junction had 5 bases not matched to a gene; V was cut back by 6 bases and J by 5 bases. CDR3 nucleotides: TGTGCCAGCAGCCTGGACAGGGCCGAGACCCAGTACTTC. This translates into CASSLDRAETQYF.

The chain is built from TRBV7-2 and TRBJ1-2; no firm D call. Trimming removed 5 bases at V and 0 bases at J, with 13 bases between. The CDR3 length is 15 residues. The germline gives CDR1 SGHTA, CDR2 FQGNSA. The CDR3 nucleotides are TGTGCCAGCAGCCCGATGTCCCTAGCTAACTATGGCTACACCTTC. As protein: CASSPMSLANYGYTF.

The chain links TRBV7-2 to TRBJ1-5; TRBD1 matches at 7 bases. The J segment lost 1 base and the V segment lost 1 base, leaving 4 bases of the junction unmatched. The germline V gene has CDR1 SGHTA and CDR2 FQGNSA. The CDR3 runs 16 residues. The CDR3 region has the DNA TGTGCCAGCAGCTTAGGAGGGGGCGCAAGCAATCAGCCCCAGCATTTT. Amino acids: CASSLGGGASNQPQHF.

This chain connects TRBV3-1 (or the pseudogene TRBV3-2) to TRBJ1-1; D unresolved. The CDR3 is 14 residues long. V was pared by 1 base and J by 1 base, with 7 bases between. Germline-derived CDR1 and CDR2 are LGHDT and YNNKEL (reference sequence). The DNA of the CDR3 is TGTGCCAGCAGCCAAGGCAGAAAGAACACTGAAGCTTTCTTT. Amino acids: CASSQGRKNTEAFF.

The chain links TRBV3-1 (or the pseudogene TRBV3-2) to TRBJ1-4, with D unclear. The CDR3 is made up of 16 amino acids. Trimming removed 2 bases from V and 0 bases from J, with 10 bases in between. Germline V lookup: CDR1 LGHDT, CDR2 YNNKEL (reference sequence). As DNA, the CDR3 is TGTGCCAGCAGCCAATTCCGCCTAACAACTAATGAAAAACTGTTTTTT. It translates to CASSQFRLTTNEKLFF.

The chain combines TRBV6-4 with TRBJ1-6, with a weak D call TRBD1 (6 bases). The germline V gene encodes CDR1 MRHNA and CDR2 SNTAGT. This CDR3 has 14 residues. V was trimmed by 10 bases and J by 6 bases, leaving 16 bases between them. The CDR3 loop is CATRQESLNSPLHF. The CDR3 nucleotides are TGTGCCACGCGACAGGAGTCGCTTAATTCACCCCTCCACTTT.

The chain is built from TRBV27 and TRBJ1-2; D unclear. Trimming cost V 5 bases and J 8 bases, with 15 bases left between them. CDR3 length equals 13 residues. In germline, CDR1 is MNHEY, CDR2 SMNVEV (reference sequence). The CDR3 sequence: CASSPPVPGGYTF. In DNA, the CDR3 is TGTGCCAGCAGTCCACCCGTCCCCGGGGGCTACACCTTC.

CDR3 in amino acids: CASSQDRGRGHEQFF. CDR3 sequence (DNA): TGTGCCAGCAGCCAAGATCGAGGCAGGGGCCATGAGCAGTTCTTC. The rearrangement joins TRBV4-2 to TRBJ2-1, with D possibly being TRBD1 (6 bases). The germline V gene encodes CDR1 LGHNA and CDR2 YNFKEQ. CDR3 length: 15 amino acids. V lost 0 bases and J 8 bases, leaving 14 bases between the germline ends.

This CDR3 is CASSAWAEKLFF. DNA of the CDR3: TGTGCCAGCAGCGCCTGGGCCGAAAAACTGTTTTTT. The J gene is TRBJ1-4, the V gene TRBV9; D not certain. This CDR3 has 12 amino acids. V lost 3 bases to trimming and J lost 8 bases, with 8 bases between them. Germline lookup yields CDR1 SGDLS and CDR2 YYNGEE.

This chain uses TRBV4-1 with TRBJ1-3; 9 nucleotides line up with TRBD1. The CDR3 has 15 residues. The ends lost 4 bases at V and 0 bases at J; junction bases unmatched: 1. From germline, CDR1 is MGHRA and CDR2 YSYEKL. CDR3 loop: CASSPTGGSGNTIYF. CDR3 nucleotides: TGCGCCAGCAGCCCGACAGGGGGCTCTGGAAACACCATATATTTT.

Here the CDR3 DNA reads TGTGCCAGCAGCCCACTAGGGGGTAGCAATCAGCCCCAGCATTTT. Protein sequence: CASSPLGGSNQPQHF. This chain connects TRBV7-9 to TRBJ1-5; D is perhaps TRBD1 (6 bases). Trimming took off 5 bases at V and 0 bases at J, with 11 bases between the two ends. CDR3 length equals 15 residues. In germline, CDR1 is SEHNR, CDR2 FQNEAQ (reference sequence). Complete variable domain (other parts from reference TRBV7-9 and TRBJ1-5): DTGVSQNPRHKITKRGQNVTFRCDPISEHNRLYWYRQTLGQGPEFLTYFQNEAQLEKSRLLSDRFSAERPKGSFSTLEIQRTEQGDSAMYLCASSPLGGSNQPQHFGDGTRLSIL.

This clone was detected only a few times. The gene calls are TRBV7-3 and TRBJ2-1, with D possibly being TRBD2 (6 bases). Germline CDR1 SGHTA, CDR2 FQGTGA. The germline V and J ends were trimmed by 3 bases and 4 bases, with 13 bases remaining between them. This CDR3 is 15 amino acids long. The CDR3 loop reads CASSFLRDSYNEQFF. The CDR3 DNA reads TGTGCCAGCAGCTTTCTCCGGGACTCTTACAATGAGCAGTTCTTC.

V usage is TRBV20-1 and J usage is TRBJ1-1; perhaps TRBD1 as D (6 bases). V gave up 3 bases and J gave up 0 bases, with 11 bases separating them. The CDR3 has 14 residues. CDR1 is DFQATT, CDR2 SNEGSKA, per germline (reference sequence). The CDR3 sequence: CSASQGYVNTEAFF. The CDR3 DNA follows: TGCAGTGCTAGTCAGGGGTATGTGAACACTGAAGCTTTCTTT.

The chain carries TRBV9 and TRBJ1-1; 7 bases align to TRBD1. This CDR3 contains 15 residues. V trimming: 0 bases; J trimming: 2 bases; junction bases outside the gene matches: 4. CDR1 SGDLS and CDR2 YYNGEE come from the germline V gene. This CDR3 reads CASSVEGTVNTEAFF. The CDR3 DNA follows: TGTGCCAGCAGCGTAGAGGGGACAGTCAACACTGAAGCTTTCTTT.

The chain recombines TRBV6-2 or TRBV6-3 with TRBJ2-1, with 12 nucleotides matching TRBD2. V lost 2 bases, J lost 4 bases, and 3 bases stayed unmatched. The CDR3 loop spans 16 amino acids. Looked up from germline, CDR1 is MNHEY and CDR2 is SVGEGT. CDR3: CASSYPGTSGYNEQFF. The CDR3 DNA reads TGTGCCAGCAGTTACCCCGGGACTAGCGGGTACAATGAGCAGTTCTTC.

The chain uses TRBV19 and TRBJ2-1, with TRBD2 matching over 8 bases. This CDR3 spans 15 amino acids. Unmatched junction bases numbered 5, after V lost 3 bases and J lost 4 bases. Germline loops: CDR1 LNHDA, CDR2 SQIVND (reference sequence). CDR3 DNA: TGTGCCAGTAGTATGAGGAGCGGGAGATACAATGAGCAGTTCTTC. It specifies CASSMRSGRYNEQFF.

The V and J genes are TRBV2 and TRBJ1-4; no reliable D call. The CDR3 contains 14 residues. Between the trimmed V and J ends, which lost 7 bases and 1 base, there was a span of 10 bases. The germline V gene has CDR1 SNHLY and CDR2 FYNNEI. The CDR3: CASKRGETNEKLFF. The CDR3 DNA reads TGTGCCAGCAAGCGTGGAGAAACTAATGAAAAACTGTTTTTT. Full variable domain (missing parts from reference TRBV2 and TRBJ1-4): EPEVTQTPSHQVTQMGQEVILRCVPISNHLYFYWYRQILGQKVEFLVSFYNNEISEKSEIFDDQFSVERPDGSNFTLKIRSTKLEDSAMYFCASKRGETNEKLFFGSGTQLSVL.

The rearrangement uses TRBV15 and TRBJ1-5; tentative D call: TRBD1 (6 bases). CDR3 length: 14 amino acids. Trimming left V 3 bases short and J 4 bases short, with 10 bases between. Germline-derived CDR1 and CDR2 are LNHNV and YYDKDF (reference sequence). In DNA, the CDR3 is TGTGCCACCAGCAGGGACAGTGGGAATCAGCCCCAGCATTTT. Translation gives CATSRDSGNQPQHF.

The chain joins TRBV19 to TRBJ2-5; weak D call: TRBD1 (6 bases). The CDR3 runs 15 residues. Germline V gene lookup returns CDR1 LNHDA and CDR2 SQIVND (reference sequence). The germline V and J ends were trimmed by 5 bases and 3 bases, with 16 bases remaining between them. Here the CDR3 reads CASSVVPGHEETQYF. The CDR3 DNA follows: TGTGCCAGTAGTGTCGTCCCGGGACACGAAGAGACCCAGTACTTC.

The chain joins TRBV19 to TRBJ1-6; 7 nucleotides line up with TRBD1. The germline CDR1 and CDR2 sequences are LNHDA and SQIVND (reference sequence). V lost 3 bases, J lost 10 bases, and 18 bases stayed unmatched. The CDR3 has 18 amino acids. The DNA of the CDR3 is TGTGCCAGTAGTATCTCGATATCGACAGGGACGAGGCGATCACCCCTCCACTTT. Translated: CASSISISTGTRRSPLHF. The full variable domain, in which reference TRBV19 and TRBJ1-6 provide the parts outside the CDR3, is DGGITQSPKYLFRKEGQNVTLSCEQNLNHDAMYWYRQDPGQGLRLIYYSQIVNDFQKGDIAEGYSVSREKKESFPLTVTSAQKNPTAFYLCASSISISTGTRRSPLHFGNGTRLTVT.

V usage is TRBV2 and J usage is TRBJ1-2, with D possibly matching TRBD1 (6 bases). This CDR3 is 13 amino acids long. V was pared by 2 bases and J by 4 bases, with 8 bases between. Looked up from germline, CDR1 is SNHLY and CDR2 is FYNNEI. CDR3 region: CASSEQGRYGYTF. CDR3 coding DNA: TGTGCCAGCAGTGAACAGGGGCGCTATGGCTACACCTTC.

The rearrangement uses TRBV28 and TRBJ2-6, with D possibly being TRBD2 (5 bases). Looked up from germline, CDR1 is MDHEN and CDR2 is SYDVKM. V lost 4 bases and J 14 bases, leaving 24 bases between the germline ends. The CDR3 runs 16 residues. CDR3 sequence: CASSSIFRGMNGFLTF. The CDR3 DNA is TGTGCCAGCAGTTCCATCTTCCGGGGAATGAATGGCTTCCTGACTTTC.

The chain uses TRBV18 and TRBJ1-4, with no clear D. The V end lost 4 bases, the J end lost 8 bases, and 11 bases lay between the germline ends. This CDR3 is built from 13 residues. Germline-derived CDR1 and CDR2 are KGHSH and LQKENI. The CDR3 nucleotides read TGTGCCAGCTCACGGGCCCAAGAAGAAAAACTGTTTTTT. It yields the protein CASSRAQEEKLFF. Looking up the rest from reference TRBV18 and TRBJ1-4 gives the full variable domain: NAGVMQNPRHLVRRRGQEARLRCSPMKGHSHVYWYRQLPEEGLKFMVYLQKENIIDESGMPKERFSAEFPKEGPSILRIQQVVRGDSAAYFCASSRAQEEKLFFGSGTQLSVL.

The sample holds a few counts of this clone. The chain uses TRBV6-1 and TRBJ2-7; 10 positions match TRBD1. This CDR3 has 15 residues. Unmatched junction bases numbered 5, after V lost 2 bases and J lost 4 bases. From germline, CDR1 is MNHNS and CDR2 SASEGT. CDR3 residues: CASSESDRGQYEQYF. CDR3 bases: TGTGCCAGCAGTGAATCCGACAGGGGGCAATACGAGCAGTACTTC.

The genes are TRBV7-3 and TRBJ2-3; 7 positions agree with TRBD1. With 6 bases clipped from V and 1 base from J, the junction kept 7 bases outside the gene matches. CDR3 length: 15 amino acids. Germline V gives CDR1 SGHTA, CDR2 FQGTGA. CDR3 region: CASSPFGTGTDTQYF. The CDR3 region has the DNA TGTGCCAGCAGTCCATTTGGGACAGGCACAGATACGCAGTATTTT.